The clone carrying this TCR beta chain was seen at least ten times. Its antigen is unidentified. V shed 0 bases, J shed 6 bases, and the junction held 12 bases outside the gene matches. The CDR3 has 16 amino acids. Looked up from germline, CDR1 is DFQATT and CDR2 is SNEGSKA (reference sequence). Unique molecular identifiers were attached to individual cDNA molecules during library preparation. TCRdb itself ran the RACE reads through MiXCR, one entry per CDR3 protein. The sample carries approximately 30,000 distinct CDR3 sequences, 5.8% recorded once. Time point noted: patch test 3, about 24 weeks after DPC sensitization. Indicated treatment: therapeutic diphenylcyclopropenone sensitization with weekly scalp DPC. The entry originates in a study of human T cells and chemical hapten exposure. About the research overall: DPC 0.01% went on the upper back by patch test, with reading at 6 days. Recorded diagnoses among the mostly female patients were alopecia areata, totalis or universalis.

Study conclusions and caveats: Counts of expanded TCRs (at PT1) showed a positive correlation with patch test score.

The input for sequencing was whole blood, taken in connection with sensitization to the hapten diphenylcyclopropenone (DPC). This TCR came from a man aged 25 to 40 with alopecia areata. Some clones in this sample may be carry-over from other donors' samples. The chain uses TRBV20-1 and TRBJ2-3, with TRBD2 matching 7 bases. The CDR3 nucleotides are TGCAGTGCTAGAGATCGCCGACTAGCCGATAGGGATACGCAGTATTTT. It codes for CSARDRRLADRDTQYF.